This TCR beta chain was documented in a study of cytomegalovirus exposure and HLA in healthy donors. Overall study context: Earlier work reported 110 million or so unique TCR beta sequences from some 180 million T cells. The study, taken as a whole, reports: Per a prior analysis, the majority of TCR beta V segments were productive roughly 87% or roughly 30% of the time. Upon later analysis, HLA-associated TCR beta chains proved more clonally expanded than other, equally common chains.

With regard to this clone: Its antigen is not identified.

The PCR made use of 60 Vbeta and 13 Jbeta primers. This table comes from immunoSEQ multiplex PCR, and its TCRdb copy is limited to in-frame clones, with some not included. Of about 140,000 clones listed, around 80% are singletons. Sequenced sample: PBMCs. The TCR comes from a man in his thirties or forties in good health.

The CDR3 sequence: CASSDGQNTEAFF. CDR3 nucleotide sequence: TGCGCCAGCAGTGATGGGCAGAACACTGAAGCTTTCTTT. V gene TRBV10-1 combines with J gene TRBJ1-1; D not resolved. V lost 3 bases and J lost 1, with 6 bases in between. This CDR3 spans 13 amino acids. The germline V gene encodes CDR1 WNHNN and CDR2 SYGVQD (reference sequence).